This T cell receptor beta chain was found in a study of T cells expressing NK-cell markers. Germline CDR1 reads SEHNR; CDR2 reads FQNEAQ (reference sequence). There are 13 residues in the CDR3. TCR beta cDNA was made by 5'RACE template switching with UMIs. Reanalyzing the 5' RACE reads, TCRdb keeps one entry per CDR3 protein, without DNA. The specimen's table records hundreds of thousands of distinct CDR3 sequences. For this clonotype: Antigen specificity is unknown.

Study outcomes and limitations: Dominant NKG2C+ clonotypes were found to form roughly 1.0-7.0% of CD8+ T cells in five to seven donors.

Source material: blood T cells: a sorted CD56 or NKG2C T cell subset, CD4+ or CD8+ T cells, or bulk PBMC T cells (not recorded which). The gene calls are TRBV7-9 and TRBJ2-3; the D call of TRBD2 rests on TCRdb alone, since no DNA is present to check it. The sequence was collected from a woman between 18 and 70 years old in good health. The CDR3 region is CASSREVQDTQYF.